This TCR beta chain was captured in a study of blood T cell repertoires in COVID-19. Comment on this clone: In the same sample, other DNA sequences code for this CDR3.

Assay used: immunoSEQ multiplex PCR; TCRdb lists only in-frame clones, some missing. The sample gives 400,000 to 550,000 clones, about 89% of which show up once; around 4.4% is in the top ten. The CDR3 consists of 12 residues. CDR1 MNHEY and CDR2 SVGAGI come from the germline V gene. Trimming left V 7 bases short and J 2 bases short, with 8 bases between. Sequenced material: peripheral blood. The TCR comes from a woman under 40 with acute or convalescent COVID-19. V and J are TRBV6-5 and TRBJ2-5; the D gene is possibly TRBD2 (6 bases). This chain's CDR3 is CASKLAQETQYF. The CDR3 DNA follows: TGTGCCAGCAAGCTAGCGCAAGAGACCCAGTACTTC.